Only one count was recorded for the clone carrying this T cell receptor beta chain. Libraries were prepared by immunoSEQ multiplex PCR; TCRdb keeps only in-frame clonotypes and omits some of them. The data contain hundreds of thousands of clones, roughly 88% of them singletons. This record belongs to a study of cytomegalovirus exposure and HLA in healthy donors. Germline assignment: CDR1 MNHEY and CDR2 SVGAGI. Trimming pared 6 bases from V and 3 bases from J, leaving 8 bases between. The CDR3 has 13 amino acids. The sample was PBMCs. This rearrangement joins TRBV6-5 to TRBJ1-4; no clear D. The sequence was obtained from a woman under 30 in good health and CMV-seronegative. Written as DNA, the CDR3 is TGTGCCAGCAGAGCTGTGCCTAATGAAAAACTGTTTTTT. Translation gives CASRAVPNEKLFF.